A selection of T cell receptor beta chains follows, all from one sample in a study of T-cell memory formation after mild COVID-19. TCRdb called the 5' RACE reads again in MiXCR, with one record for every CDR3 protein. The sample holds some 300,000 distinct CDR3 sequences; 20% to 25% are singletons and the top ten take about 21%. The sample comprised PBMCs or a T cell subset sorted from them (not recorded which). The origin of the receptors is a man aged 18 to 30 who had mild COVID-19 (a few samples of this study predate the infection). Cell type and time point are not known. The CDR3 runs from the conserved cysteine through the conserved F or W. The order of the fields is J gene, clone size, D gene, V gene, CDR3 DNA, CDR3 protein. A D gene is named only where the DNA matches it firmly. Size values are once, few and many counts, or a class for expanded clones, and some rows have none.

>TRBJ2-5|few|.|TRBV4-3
TGCGCCAGCAGCCATCGTCACAGGGAGACCCAGTACTTC
CASSHRHRETQYF
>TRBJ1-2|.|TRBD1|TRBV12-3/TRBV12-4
TGTGCCAGCAGTCACCCGACAGGGCACCTCTATGGCTACACCTTC
CASSHPTGHLYGYTF
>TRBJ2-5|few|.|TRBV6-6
TGTGCCAGCAGCGCCTCCGGGACCCGAGGAGAGACCCAGTACTTC
CASSASGTRGETQYF
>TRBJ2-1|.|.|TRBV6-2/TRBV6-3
TGTGCCAGCAGTCCCTGGGACGTGGCCTACAATGAGCAGTTCTTC
CASSPWDVAYNEQFF
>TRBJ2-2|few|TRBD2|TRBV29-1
TGCAGCACCCAGGGCGGGGGGAACACCGGGGAGCTGTTTTTT
CSTQGGGNTGELFF
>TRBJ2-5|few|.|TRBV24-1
TGTGCCACCGGGTATGGGCAAGAGACCCAGTACTTC
CATGYGQETQYF
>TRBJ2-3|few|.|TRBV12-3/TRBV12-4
TGTGCCAGCAGTTTAGATCTCCCGCCGGGCACAGATACGCAGTATTTT
CASSLDLPPGTDTQYF
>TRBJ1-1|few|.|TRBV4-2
TGTGCCAGCAGCCAAGCCATGGCAGCGAACACTGAAGCTTTCTTT
CASSQAMAANTEAFF
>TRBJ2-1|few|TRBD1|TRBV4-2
TGTGCCAGCAGCCCGCAAAGGGGGCCGGGCGATGAGCAGTTCTTC
CASSPQRGPGDEQFF
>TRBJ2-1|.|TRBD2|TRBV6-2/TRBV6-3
TGTGCCAGCAGTTACTCATATGGCGGGGGGCGGTTATATGAGCAGTTCTTC
CASSYSYGGGRLYEQFF
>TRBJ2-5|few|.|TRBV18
TGTGCCAGCTCGCCCGGGAGGGGGCGAGAGACCCAGTACTTC
CASSPGRGRETQYF
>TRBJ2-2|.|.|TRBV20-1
TGCAGTGCTACGAGTAGTGTCACCGGGGAGCTGTTTTTT
CSATSSVTGELFF
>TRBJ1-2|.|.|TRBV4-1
TGCGCCAGCAGCCAACCCGGGGACAAGCTCTATGGCTACACCTTC
CASSQPGDKLYGYTF
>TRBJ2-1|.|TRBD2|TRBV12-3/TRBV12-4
TGTGCCAGCAGTTTAGAACGACTAGCGGGGGGTGAGCAGTTCTTC
CASSLERLAGGEQFF